A selection of T cell receptor beta chains follows, all from one sample in a study of T cell responses to AZD1222 COVID-19 vaccine. Profiling relied on immunoSEQ multiplex PCR, and the TCRdb table lists in-frame clones only, not all of them. The sample holds around 190,000 clones; almost 95% are singletons and the top ten take approximately 1.5%. The material sequenced was peripheral blood, taken on day 0 of AZD1222 vaccination. The receptors were sampled from an adult in good health. CDR3s include the opening cysteine and the closing phenylalanine or tryptophan. The D gene is left open where the match is weak. Not every row has a clone size; where given, it reads once, few, many or a size class.

TRBV4-2	once	TRBJ2-5	TRBD1	CASSQGQVTGAMAQYF	TGTGCCAGCAGCCAAGGTCAGGTGACAGGGGCCATGGCCCAGTACTTC
TRBV28	.	TRBJ2-1	TRBD1	CASSPRTGGGTVRVF	TGTGCCAGCAGTCCAAGGACAGGGGGCGGGACGGTGAGGGTCTTC
TRBV6-6	.	TRBJ2-2	TRBD1	CASSSRDRGRVLVTGELFF	TGTGCCAGCAGCTCCCGGGACAGGGGGCGCGTATTAGTCACCGGGGAGCTGTTTTTT
TRBV28	once	TRBJ1-5	.	CASSRDRLNQPQHF	TGTGCCAGCAGTCGTGACAGGCTCAATCAGCCCCAGCATTTT
TRBV6-5	.	TRBJ1-2	TRBD1	CASSYSMTGDGYTF	TGTGCCAGCAGTTACTCGATGACAGGGGATGGCTACACCTTC
TRBV2	few	TRBJ1-2	.	CASRADKYGYTF	TGTGCCAGCAGAGCGGACAAGTATGGCTACACCTTC
TRBV10-3	.	TRBJ1-2	TRBD1	CAISGKLPGQGPLGYGYTF	TGTGCCATCAGTGGTAAACTACCGGGACAGGGTCCTTTGGGGTATGGCTACACCTTC
TRBV4-2	few	TRBJ2-3	.	CASSQAGTDTQYF	TGTGCCAGCAGCCAAGCGGGCACAGATACGCAGTATTTT
TRBV5-5	.	TRBJ1-4	.	CASSLGGRMTNEKLFF	TGTGCCAGCAGCTTAGGAGGAAGGATGACTAATGAAAAACTGTTTTTT
TRBV19	.	TRBJ2-7	.	CASSIGGAGEQYF	TGTGCCAGTAGTATAGGAGGGGCGGGCGAGCAGTACTTC
TRBV29-1	.	TRBJ2-7	.	CSVGRGGNIYEQYF	TGCAGCGTTGGAAGAGGGGGGAACATCTACGAGCAGTACTTC
TRBV9	.	TRBJ2-5	.	CASSVAAFQETQYF	TGTGCCAGCAGCGTAGCGGCGTTCCAAGAGACCCAGTACTTC
TRBV28	.	TRBJ2-5	.	CASSSVGPGYQETQYF	TGTGCCAGCAGTTCGGTCGGTCCTGGGTACCAAGAGACCCAGTACTTC
TRBV4-2	.	TRBJ2-1	.	CASSQRKEQFF	TGTGCCAGCAGCCAACGTAAGGAGCAGTTCTTC
TRBV7-2	.	TRBJ1-5	.	CASSLGLFRNQPQHF	TGTGCCAGCAGCTTAGGTTTATTCAGAAACCAGCCCCAGCATTTT
TRBV5-4	.	TRBJ2-7	TRBD2	CAYGLAGGYEQYF	TGTGCGTACGGGCTAGCGGGGGGCTACGAGCAGTACTTC
TRBV3-1/TRBV3-2	once	TRBJ2-1	TRBD2	CASRAGVGNEQFF	TGTGCCAGCAGGGCGGGGGTCGGCAATGAGCAGTTCTTC
TRBV19	once	TRBJ1-2	.	CASRADNYGYTF	TGTGCCAGTAGAGCCGATAACTATGGCTACACCTTC
TRBV6-1	.	TRBJ2-3	.	CASSELGGVTDTQYF	TGTGCCAGCAGTGAACTAGGGGGGGTCACAGATACGCAGTATTTT
TRBV3-1/TRBV3-2	.	TRBJ2-5	TRBD2	CASSLLPWEGETQYF	TGTGCCAGCAGCCTCCTACCGTGGGAGGGGGAGACCCAGTACTTC
TRBV4-2	.	TRBJ2-5	TRBD2	CASSQVLWGSGGVRETQYF	TGTGCCAGCAGCCAAGTCCTCTGGGGTAGCGGGGGGGTCCGGGAGACCCAGTACTTC
TRBV5-1	once	TRBJ2-3	.	CASSEDGGTDTQYF	TGCGCCAGCAGCGAGGACGGAGGCACAGATACGCAGTATTTT
TRBV6-5	.	TRBJ2-5	.	CASSTLGSQETQYF	TGTGCCAGCAGTACCCTCGGCAGCCAAGAGACCCAGTACTTC
TRBV3-1/TRBV3-2	.	TRBJ2-2	.	CASSHWGPRSGELFF	TGTGCCAGCAGCCATTGGGGGCCCCGCTCCGGGGAGCTGTTTTTT
TRBV6-5	.	TRBJ1-1	.	CASSYGDNMNTEAFF	TGTGCCAGCAGTTACGGCGACAATATGAACACTGAAGCTTTCTTT
TRBV7-2	.	TRBJ1-1	.	CASSSDRNTEAFF	TGTGCCAGCAGCTCCGACAGGAACACTGAAGCTTTCTTT
TRBV7-2	.	TRBJ1-2	.	CASSTALGQSVYGYTF	TGTGCCAGCAGCACAGCCCTCGGACAGAGCGTCTATGGCTACACCTTC
TRBV7-9	.	TRBJ1-1	.	CASSLRGAGEAFF	TGTGCCAGCAGCTTACGGGGGGCGGGTGAAGCTTTCTTT
TRBV19	.	TRBJ2-7	TRBD2	CASSIDSSASGYEQYF	TGTGCCAGTAGTATAGATTCATCGGCTAGCGGATACGAGCAGTACTTC
TRBV18	once	TRBJ2-7	.	CASSPKNEQYF	TGTGCCAGCTCACCTAAAAACGAGCAGTACTTC
TRBV7-9	.	TRBJ1-1	.	CASSPGGAEAFF	TGTGCCAGCAGCCCCGGAGGGGCCGAAGCTTTCTTT